Listed below are T cell receptor beta chains from one sample, sequenced in a study of shared clonotypes between healthy human individuals. Sequencing used immunoSEQ multiplex PCR; TCRdb keeps in-frame clones, though not all of them. The repertoire holds under 600,000 clones, with roughly 98% as singletons. Specimen: naive CD8+ T cells sorted from blood. The receptors derive from a man aged 25-45 years in good health. Each CDR3 is given with its conserved first and last residue. Fields, in order: V gene, clone size, J gene, D gene, CDR3 protein, CDR3 DNA. The D gene is left open where the match is weak. Size tells how often a clone was seen (once, few, many) or the class of an expanded clone, and some rows leave it out.

>TRBV10-2|NA|TRBJ2-7|NA
CASSDDKPYEQYF
TGCGCCAGCAGTGACGACAAGCCCTACGAGCAGTACTTC
>TRBV27|NA|TRBJ2-7|TRBD1
CASSYSGTGGYEQYF
TGTGCCAGTTCATACAGCGGGACAGGGGGATACGAGCAGTACTTC
>TRBV7-2|NA|TRBJ2-7|NA
CASSWRDSSYEQYF
TGTGCCAGCAGCTGGCGTGATAGCTCCTACGAGCAGTACTTC
>TRBV29-1|NA|TRBJ1-2|NA
CSVDFGINYGYTF
TGCAGCGTTGATTTTGGGATTAACTATGGCTACACCTTC
>TRBV11-2|NA|TRBJ2-7|TRBD2
CASRLASGSSYEQYF
TGTGCCAGCAGACTCGCTAGCGGGAGCTCCTACGAGCAGTACTTC
>TRBV29-1|NA|TRBJ2-3|TRBD2
CSVSGTSGRPPGTQYF
TGCAGCGTTTCCGGGACTAGCGGGAGGCCCCCCGGAACGCAGTATTTT
>TRBV14|NA|TRBJ2-7|TRBD1
CASSQTGAYEQYF
TGTGCCAGCAGCCAAACAGGGGCTTACGAGCAGTACTTC
>TRBV14|NA|TRBJ2-1|NA
CASSQDLGRKRRGSYNEQFF
TGTGCCAGCAGCCAAGATTTAGGCCGGAAGCGGCGGGGCTCCTACAATGAGCAGTTCTTC
>TRBV11-2|once|TRBJ1-1|NA
CASSFQVSWANTEAFF
TGTGCCAGCAGCTTCCAAGTCAGTTGGGCGAACACTGAAGCTTTCTTT
>TRBV6-1|once|TRBJ2-7|TRBD2
CASKLAGDREQYF
TGTGCCAGTAAACTAGCGGGAGACCGCGAGCAGTACTTC
>TRBV7-6|NA|TRBJ2-7|NA
CASSLAGAGREQYF
TGTGCCAGCAGCTTAGCGGGAGCAGGGCGTGAGCAGTACTTC
>TRBV27|NA|TRBJ2-3|TRBD1
CASSLSWQGAYTQYF
TGTGCCAGCAGTTTATCGTGGCAGGGGGCATATACGCAGTATTTT
>TRBV7-9|NA|TRBJ2-3|TRBD2
CASSSRTSGITDTQYF
TGTGCCAGCAGCTCAAGGACTAGCGGAATCACAGATACGCAGTATTTT
>TRBV12-5|NA|TRBJ2-2|NA
CASGLGGTGELFF
TGTGCTAGTGGTTTGGGGGGAACCGGGGAGCTGTTTTTT
>TRBV9|NA|TRBJ2-1|NA
CASSEGGPPYNEQFF
TGTGCCAGCAGCGAAGGAGGGCCGCCCTACAATGAGCAGTTCTTC
>TRBV6-5|NA|TRBJ2-2|NA
CASSYQTGELFF
TGTGCCAGCAGTTACCAGACCGGGGAGCTGTTTTTT
>TRBV6-6|NA|TRBJ1-2|NA
CANPTGKPYGYTF
TGTGCTAACCCAACCGGGAAACCCTATGGCTACACCTTC
>TRBV6-6|NA|TRBJ2-7|TRBD2
CASSSTTTSGPYEQYF
TGTGCCAGCAGTTCGACTACGACTAGCGGACCCTACGAGCAGTACTTC
>TRBV11-2|NA|TRBJ2-5|NA
CASSPQETQYF
TGTGCCAGCAGCCCACAAGAGACCCAGTACTTC
>TRBV13|NA|TRBJ1-4|TRBD1
CASSSGQEKLFF
TGTGCCAGCAGCTCGGGACAGGAAAAACTGTTTTTT
>TRBV7-8|NA|TRBJ2-7|NA
CASSQTRGSVHEQYF
TGTGCCAGCAGCCAGACCCGGGGATCGGTCCACGAGCAGTACTTC
>TRBV7-6|NA|TRBJ2-2|NA
CASSLAYWAGELFF
TGTGCCAGCAGCTTAGCGTACTGGGCCGGGGAGCTGTTTTTT
>TRBV29-1|NA|TRBJ2-3|TRBD2
CSVELAGAEDTQYF
TGCAGCGTTGAACTAGCGGGAGCGGAAGATACGCAGTATTTT
>TRBV2|once|TRBJ2-7|TRBD2
CASRELAGGNEQYF
TGTGCCAGCAGGGAGCTAGCGGGAGGGAACGAGCAGTACTTC